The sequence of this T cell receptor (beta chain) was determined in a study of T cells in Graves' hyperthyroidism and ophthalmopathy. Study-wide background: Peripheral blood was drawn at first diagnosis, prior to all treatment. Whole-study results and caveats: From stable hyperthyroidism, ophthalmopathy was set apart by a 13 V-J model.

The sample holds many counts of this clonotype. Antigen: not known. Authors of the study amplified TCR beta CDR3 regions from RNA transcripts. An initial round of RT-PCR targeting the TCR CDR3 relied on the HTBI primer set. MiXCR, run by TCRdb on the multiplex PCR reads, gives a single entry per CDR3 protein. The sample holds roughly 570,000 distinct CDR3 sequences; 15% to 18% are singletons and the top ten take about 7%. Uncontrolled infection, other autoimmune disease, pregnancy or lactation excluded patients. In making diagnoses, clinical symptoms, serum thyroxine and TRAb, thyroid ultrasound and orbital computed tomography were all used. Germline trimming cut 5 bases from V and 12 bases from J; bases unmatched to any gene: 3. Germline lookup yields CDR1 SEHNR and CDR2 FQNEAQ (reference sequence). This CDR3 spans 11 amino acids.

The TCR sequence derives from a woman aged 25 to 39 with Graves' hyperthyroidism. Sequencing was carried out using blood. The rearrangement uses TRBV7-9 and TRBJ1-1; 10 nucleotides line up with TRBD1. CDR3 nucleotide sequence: TGTGCCAGCAGCGCGGGACAGGGGACTTTCTTT. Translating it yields CASSAGQGTFF.